This TCR beta chain was sequenced in a study of blood T cells in healthy people across ages. Germline-derived CDR1 and CDR2 are SGDLS and YYNGEE. V lost 0 bases and J 4 bases, leaving 7 bases between the germline ends. The CDR3 is 13 amino acids. The people who gave samples were healthy Caucasians from Russia, aged about 6 to 100. Isolation of PBMCs gave at least 6 million cells per sample. The study, taken as a whole, reports: Expanded clonotype changes were possibly confounded by unknown donor CMV status.

This clonotype appeared many times. What it recognizes is unknown. It was with a sample-barcoded 5' primer and a J-beta primer mix that a second PCR of roughly 7 to 11 cycles was run. TCRdb reprocessed the 5' RACE reads with MiXCR, giving one entry per CDR3 protein. The data show fewer than 800,000 distinct CDR3 sequences, roughly 20% seen once. This TCR came from a man aged 65-85 years in good health. The rearrangement uses TRBV9 and TRBJ2-5; D possibly corresponds to TRBD1 (6 bases). The material sequenced was blood. The CDR3 here is CASSVDRAETQYF. Here the CDR3 DNA reads TGTGCCAGCAGCGTAGACAGGGCAGAGACCCAGTACTTC.